The source of this T cell receptor beta chain is a study of shared T cell receptors in the human thymus. Sequenced by immunoSEQ multiplex PCR; TCRdb stores in-frame clones only, minus some. Of 700,000 to 750,000 clones listed, approximately 85% are singletons. Germline loops: CDR1 KGHSH, CDR2 LQKENI. The CDR3 runs 13 residues. V lost 6 bases and J 8 bases, leaving 16 bases between the germline ends. A further study also used this sample, focusing on human thymus T cells.

V gene TRBV18 combines with J gene TRBJ1-2; D remains ambiguous. The sequenced sample was thymocytes. The source is a girl under three years old with a congenital heart defect. This chain's CDR3 is CASSYREDRGYTF. CDR3 DNA sequence: TGTGCCAGCTCCTACCGGGAAGACCGCGGCTACACCTTC.